These T cell receptor beta chains were read from a single sample in a study of blood T cell repertoires in COVID-19. Assay: immunoSEQ multiplex PCR; the TCRdb copy retains only in-frame clones and omits some. The sample carries roughly 75,000 clones, over 75% recorded once. Input material: peripheral blood. The receptor set was obtained from a man aged 50 or older with COVID-19, enrolled during active disease. Each CDR3 is given with its conserved first and last residue. The D gene is left open where the match is weak. Not every row has a clone size; where given, it reads once, few, many or a size class.

>TRBV5-5|once|TRBD1
CASSLDPDRVGEKLFF
>TRBV6-5|.|.
CASSYSGGSNQPQHF
>TRBV30|.|TRBD2
CAWTGGTSGRTGNTGELFF
>TRBV30|.|TRBD1
CAWSQTGGETQYF
>TRBV5-1|.|TRBD1
CASSLGGTANGYTF
>TRBV3-1/TRBV3-2|few|.
CASNLGGNTEAFF
>TRBV14|once|TRBD2
CASSVFAGVTYNEQFF
>TRBV23-1|.|.
CAIKSGVAKNIQYF
>TRBV2|.|TRBD2
CASSRLAGGHEQFF
>TRBV9|.|TRBD1
CASSGSGTENNYGYTF
>TRBV10-3|.|.
CAISGGFSGANVLTF
>TRBV10-3|.|.
CAISETGKGYEQYF
>TRBV28|.|.
CASSLLDRAATNEKLFF
>TRBV6-2/TRBV6-3|.|.
CASSSPNRGTYEQYF
>TRBV7-2|.|TRBD2
CASLFERQRGRGTQYF
>TRBV30|.|.
CAWTEADTQYF
>TRBV28|.|.
CASSLRGAIAFF
>TRBV5-4|.|TRBD1
CASSLGTGSLPYEQYF
>TRBV10-3|once|.
CAISDLPGNTIYF
>TRBV11-2|.|TRBD1
CASSAPSSGTGYFYEQYF
>TRBV6-2/TRBV6-3|few|.
CASSYGQNYGYTF
>TRBV7-2|once|TRBD1
CASSSLTGWNSPLHF
>TRBV7-6|.|TRBD2
CASSLRGGTTGELFF
>TRBV4-2|.|TRBD2
CASSRPVGGRYSSTDTQYF
>TRBV9|.|.
CASSADPGNTGEQYF
>TRBV6-4|few|.
CASSANRWDTEAFF
>TRBV27|.|.
CASSLVSRGAPYEQYF